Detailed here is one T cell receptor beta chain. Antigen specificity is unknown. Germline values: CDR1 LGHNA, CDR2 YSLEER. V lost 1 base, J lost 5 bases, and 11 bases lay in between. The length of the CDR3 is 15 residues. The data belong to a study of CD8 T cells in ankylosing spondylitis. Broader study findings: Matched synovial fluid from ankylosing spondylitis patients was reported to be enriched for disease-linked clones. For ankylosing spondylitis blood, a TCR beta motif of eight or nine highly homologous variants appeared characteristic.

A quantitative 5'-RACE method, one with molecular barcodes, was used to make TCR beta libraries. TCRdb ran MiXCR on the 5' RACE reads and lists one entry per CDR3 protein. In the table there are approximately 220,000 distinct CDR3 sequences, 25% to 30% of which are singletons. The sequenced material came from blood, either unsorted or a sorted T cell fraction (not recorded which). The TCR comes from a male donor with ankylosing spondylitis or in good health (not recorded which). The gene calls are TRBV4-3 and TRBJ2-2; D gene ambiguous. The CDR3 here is CASSQAVGYTGELFF. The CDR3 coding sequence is TGCGCCAGCAGCCAAGCTGTGGGGTATACCGGGGAGCTGTTTTTT.